This entry lists 3 T cell receptor beta chains sequenced from one sample in a study of cytomegalovirus exposure and HLA in healthy donors. This PCR relied on a set of 60 Vbeta primers and 13 Jbeta primers. The assay was immunoSEQ multiplex PCR, and TCRdb's table has in-frame clones only and misses some. Here the sample spans 150,000 to 200,000 clones, around 74% being singletons. The sequenced sample was PBMCs. The receptors were sampled from a female donor in good health and CMV-seronegative.

CDR3 DNA sequence: TGTGCCAGCAGCTTGCCCTTGCGGGGCACCGGGGAGCTGTTTTTT. It encodes CASSLPLRGTGELFF. The gene calls are TRBV5-4 and TRBJ2-2; perhaps TRBD2 as D (6 bases). The CDR3 covers 15 residues. CDR1 SGHNT and CDR2 YYREEE come from the germline V gene (reference sequence). V gave up 1 base and J gave up 4 bases, with 11 bases separating them.

The rearrangement uses TRBV6-1 and TRBJ1-2; the D gene is possibly TRBD1 (6 bases). Germline CDR1 is MNHNS and CDR2 is SASEGT. V was trimmed by 9 bases and J by 4 bases, leaving 12 bases between them. The CDR3 totals 12 residues. In DNA, the CDR3 is TGTGCCAGTTTGGACAGACCCTATGGCTACACCTTC. It specifies CASLDRPYGYTF.

The chain links TRBV27 to TRBJ2-1, with a weak D call TRBD2 (7 bases). This CDR3 is built from 15 residues. Trimming cost V 4 bases and J 7 bases, with 17 bases left between them. From germline, CDR1 is MNHEY and CDR2 SMNVEV (reference sequence). CDR3 coding DNA: TGTGCCAGCAGTTGGGGGGGGCTAGCGGTGAATGAGCAGTTCTTC. As protein: CASSWGGLAVNEQFF.